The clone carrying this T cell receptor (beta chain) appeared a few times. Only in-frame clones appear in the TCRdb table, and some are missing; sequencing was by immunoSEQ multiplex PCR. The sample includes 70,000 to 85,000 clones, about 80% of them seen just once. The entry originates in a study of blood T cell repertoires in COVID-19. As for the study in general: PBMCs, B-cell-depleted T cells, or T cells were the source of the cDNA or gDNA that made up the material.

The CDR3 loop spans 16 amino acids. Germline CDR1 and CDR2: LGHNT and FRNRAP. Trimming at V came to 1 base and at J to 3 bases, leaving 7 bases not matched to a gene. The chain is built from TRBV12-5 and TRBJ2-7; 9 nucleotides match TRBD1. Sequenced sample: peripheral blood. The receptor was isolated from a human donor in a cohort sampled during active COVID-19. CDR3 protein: CASGLEQGARGYEQYF. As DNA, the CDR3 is TGTGCTAGTGGTTTGGAACAGGGGGCGAGGGGCTACGAGCAGTACTTC.